The present T cell receptor (beta chain) was sequenced within a study of T cells expressing NK-cell markers (dated by TCRdb to 2020 to 2022). In terms of the full investigation: Three sorted T-cell subsets (CD3+CD56+NKG2C+, CD3+CD56+NKG2C- and CD3+CD56-NKG2C+) from about 8 donors had their TCR beta-chain repertoires profiled. Most of the eight sequenced donors were HCMV-seropositive and one was HCMV-seronegative. The study sequenced eight donors, all healthy volunteers chosen at random: three men and five women. Libraries were sequenced as 2 x 150 bp reads on Illumina HiSeq 2000/2500, MiSeq or NextSeq. What the study reported, not specific to this receptor: Those dominant clonotypes were again the most abundant among CD3+CD56-NKG2C+ cells in a few donors, at about 28.3-60.1%. In 5 to 7 donors, the dominant CD3+CD56+NKG2C+ clonotypes ranked among the top 10 CD8+ clonotypes, making up roughly 1.0-7.5% of CD8+ T cells. Whether the expanded NKG2C-expressing T cell clones were specific for HCMV antigens remained unclear.

Data came from an Illumina HiSeq 2000. TCR beta cDNA libraries were made by 5'RACE template switching that added a universal primer site and unique molecular identifiers. Synthesis of cDNA was primed from the TCR beta constant segment and was followed by two consecutive PCR amplification steps. From the authors' description of their analysis: Reads were demultiplexed and grouped by UMI with MIGEC, and clonotypes were assembled and quantified with MiTCR. To exclude erroneous sequences, only TCR cDNA sequences supported by at least two reads were retained. The tcR package was used for downstream repertoire analysis, and clonotypes were matched across fractions by CDR3 nucleotide sequence plus V segment. VDJmatch was used to annotate antigen specificity against VDJdb, with one amino acid substitution in CDR3 permitted. The reads, reprocessed by TCRdb, yield one row per CDR3 protein sequence and no DNA. The V and J calls here are based on TCRdb, not the publication. The table for this sample lists about 450,000 distinct CDR3 sequences. The ten largest clones capture more than 7% of the sample.

Regarding this clonotype: The clone's antigen remains unknown.

Taken from the germline V gene (reference sequence), the CDR1 and CDR2 loops are DFQATT and SNEGSKA. Reading from cysteine to phenylalanine, the CDR3 counts 15 amino acids. The DNA is unrecorded. HCMV serostatus was determined by detecting HCMV-specific IgG in serum with a commercial ELISA kit. Ficoll density gradient centrifugation was used to isolate peripheral blood mononuclear cells from blood. The V gene is TRBV20-1 and the J gene is TRBJ2-2; with no DNA, the TCRdb D assignment of TRBD1 cannot be verified. This receptor was identified in a woman aged 18-70 years in good health. The sample was blood T cells: a sorted CD56 or NKG2C T cell subset, CD4+ or CD8+ T cells, or bulk PBMC T cells (not recorded which). The CDR3 reads CSAKTGGWDTGELFF.